This T cell receptor beta chain originates from a study of T-cell memory formation after mild COVID-19. This clonotype appeared a few times. V lost 4 bases, J lost 7 bases, and 7 bases stayed unmatched. This CDR3 region has 15 residues. Germline CDR1 and CDR2: SGDLS and YYNGEE. MiXCR was run by TCRdb on the 5' RACE reads, yielding one entry per CDR3 protein. This table has around 450,000 distinct CDR3 sequences, 15% to 25% appearing once. Specimen: PBMCs or a T cell subset sorted from them (not recorded which). The receptor comes from an adult woman who had mild COVID-19 (a few samples of this study predate the infection). Cell type and time point are not known. The chain recombines TRBV9 with TRBJ2-7; 14 positions agree with TRBD2. DNA for the CDR3: TGTGCCAGCAGCAATTCGGGACTAGCGGGAGATGAGCAGTACTTC. This codes for CASSNSGLAGDEQYF.